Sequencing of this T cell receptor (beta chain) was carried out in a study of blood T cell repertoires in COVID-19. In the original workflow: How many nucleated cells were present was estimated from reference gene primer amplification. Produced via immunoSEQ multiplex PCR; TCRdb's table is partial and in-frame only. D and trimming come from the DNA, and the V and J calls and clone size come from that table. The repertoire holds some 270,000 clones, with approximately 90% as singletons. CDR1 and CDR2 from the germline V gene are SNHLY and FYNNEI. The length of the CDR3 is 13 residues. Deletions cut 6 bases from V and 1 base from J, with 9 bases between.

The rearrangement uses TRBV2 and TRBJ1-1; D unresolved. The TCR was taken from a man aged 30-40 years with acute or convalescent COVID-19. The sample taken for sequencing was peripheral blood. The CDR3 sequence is CASSGLANTEAFF. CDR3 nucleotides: TGTGCCAGCAGCGGACTGGCGAACACTGAAGCTTTCTTT.